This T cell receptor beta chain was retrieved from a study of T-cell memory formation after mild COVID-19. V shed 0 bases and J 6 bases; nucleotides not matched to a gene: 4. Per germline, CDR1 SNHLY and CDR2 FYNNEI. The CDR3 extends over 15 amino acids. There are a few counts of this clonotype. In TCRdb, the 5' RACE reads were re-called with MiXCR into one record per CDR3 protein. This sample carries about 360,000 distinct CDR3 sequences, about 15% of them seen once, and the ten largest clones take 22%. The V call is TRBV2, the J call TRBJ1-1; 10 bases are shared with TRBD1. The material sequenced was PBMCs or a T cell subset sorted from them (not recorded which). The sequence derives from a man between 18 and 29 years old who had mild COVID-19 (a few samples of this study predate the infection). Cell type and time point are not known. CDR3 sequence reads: CASSEARDRGPEAFF. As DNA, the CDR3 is TGTGCCAGCAGTGAAGCTAGGGACAGGGGCCCTGAAGCTTTCTTT.